This entry lists 19 T cell receptor beta chains sequenced from one sample in a study of T cells in Graves' hyperthyroidism and ophthalmopathy (dated by TCRdb to between 2019 and 2020). Libraries were built with multiplex PCR. The sequencing machine was an Illumina HiSeq 2000. The TCR beta CDR3 regions were amplified from the RNA transcripts. A first-round RT-PCR of the TCR CDR3 used the HTBI primer set with the Qiagen OneStep RT-PCR kit. Using fastp trimming at Q25 and MiXCR clonotype assembly, TCRdb reanalyzed the public sequencing data and kept in-frame beta chains. CDR3 protein duplicates are merged, each entry listing the most common genes and DNA. This sample gives nearly 600,000 distinct CDR3 sequences in total; approximately 14% of them show up just once. The ten largest clones add up to 4.5% to 6% of the sample. Sequencing input: blood. The source is a woman aged 25 to 39 with Graves' hyperthyroidism that later progressed to Graves' ophthalmopathy.

The sample holds many counts of this clonotype. The rearrangement joins TRBV3-1 to TRBJ2-1; 10 bases map to TRBD2. Germline-derived CDR1 and CDR2 are LGHDT and YNNKEL (reference sequence). The CDR3 spans 13 residues. The V gene end was trimmed by 6 bases and the J gene end by 10 bases; junction bases not matched to a gene: 6. The CDR3 here is CASSLAGVKEQFF. As DNA, the CDR3 is TGTGCCAGCAGTCTAGCGGGAGTCAAGGAGCAGTTCTTC.

The chain joins TRBV7-3 to TRBJ2-7; 7 bases align to TRBD2. The CDR3 has 15 residues. Germline CDR1 and CDR2: SGHTA and FQGTGA. V shed 5 bases and J 1 base; nucleotides not matched to a gene: 8. CDR3 in amino acids: CASSPGPAGSYEQYF. DNA of the CDR3: TGTGCCAGCAGCCCAGGCCCAGCGGGATCCTACGAGCAGTACTTC.

This chain's CDR3 is CATSDRGSYEQYF. The CDR3 DNA reads TGTGCCACCAGTGACCGAGGCTCCTACGAGCAGTACTTC. The genes are TRBV24-1 and TRBJ2-7, with D uncertain. The CDR3 sequence is 13 residues long. Looked up from germline, CDR1 is KGHDR and CDR2 is SFDVKD. Trimming removed 4 bases from V and 0 bases from J, with 6 bases in between.

This clonotype was seen many times. V is TRBV30 and J is TRBJ1-2; tentative D call: TRBD1 (6 bases). Germline V gene data show CDR1 as GTSNPN and CDR2 as SVGIG (reference sequence). The CDR3 runs 14 residues. Trimming left V 3 bases short and J 8 bases short, with 19 bases between. The CDR3 loop reads CAWRPLLPGAGYTF. Here the CDR3 DNA reads TGTGCCTGGAGACCCTTACTACCAGGGGCCGGCTACACCTTC.

The chain carries TRBV19 and TRBJ1-5, with TRBD1 matching 10 bases. Germline V gene lookup returns CDR1 LNHDA and CDR2 SQIVND (reference sequence). This CDR3 region has 16 residues. V dropped 3 bases and J dropped 5; count of bases not matched to a gene: 7. The CDR3 DNA sequence: TGTGCCAGTAGTATCGTTCGGGGGACAGGGGATCAGCCCCAGCATTTT. It yields the protein CASSIVRGTGDQPQHF.

This clonotype was observed a few times. V and J are TRBV14 and TRBJ1-2; 7 nucleotides match TRBD1. This CDR3 region has 16 residues. CDR1 is SGHDN and CDR2 is FVKESK in the germline V gene. V trimming: 1 base; J trimming: 0 bases; junction bases outside the gene matches: 5. The CDR3 loop reads CASSQAGGAPNYGYTF. In nucleotides, the CDR3 is TGTGCCAGCAGCCAAGCAGGGGGGGCCCCTAACTATGGCTACACCTTC.

This clonotype showed up many times. V is TRBV12-3 or TRBV12-4 and J is TRBJ2-1; no reliable D call. The CDR3 sequence is 15 residues long. V was clipped by 9 bases and J by 0 bases, with 15 bases between them. This chain's CDR3 is CASFLGLSSYNEQFF. The CDR3 DNA follows: TGTGCCAGTTTTCTAGGGCTAAGCTCCTACAATGAGCAGTTCTTC.

This clonotype has a handful of counts. The rearrangement joins TRBV14 to TRBJ2-6; D could derive from TRBD1 or TRBD2 (5 bases each). V was trimmed by 2 bases and J by 4 bases, leaving 12 bases between them. CDR1 and CDR2 (germline): SGHDN, FVKESK. This CDR3 has 16 amino acids. As DNA, the CDR3 is TGTGCCAGCAGCCAAAGATCGGGGCTCGGGGCCAACGTCCTGACTTTC. Translated, it gives CASSQRSGLGANVLTF.

This clonotype was picked up many times. This rearrangement joins TRBV20-1 to TRBJ2-2; 11 bases fit TRBD2. Unmatched junction bases numbered 2, after V lost 5 bases and J lost 3 bases. The CDR3 consists of 14 residues. CDR1 is DFQATT and CDR2 is SNEGSKA in the germline V gene (reference sequence). The DNA for the CDR3 is TGCAGTGCTCCGGGACTAGCGGACACCGGGGAGCTGTTTTTT. The encoded protein is CSAPGLADTGELFF.

In this sample, this clonotype turned up a few times. The rearrangement links TRBV5-1 to TRBJ2-1; D gene unclear. Germline values: CDR1 SGHRS, CDR2 YFSETQ. Trimming took off 4 bases at V and 8 bases at J, with 10 bases between the two ends. The CDR3 spans 12 residues. CDR3 residues: CASSPGSDEQFF. As DNA, the CDR3 is TGCGCCAGCAGCCCGGGTTCGGATGAGCAGTTCTTC.

This clonotype showed up many times. J is TRBJ2-3 and V is TRBV6-1, with 9 bases that match TRBD2. Per germline, CDR1 MNHNS and CDR2 SASEGT. CDR3 length: 14 residues. The trim removed 6 bases at V and 3 bases at J, leaving 4 bases unmatched. CDR3 residues: CASRVAGATDTQYF. The CDR3 DNA reads TGTGCCAGCAGGGTAGCGGGAGCGACAGATACGCAGTATTTT.

This clonotype has just one count. This clone may be a read error of a much larger clone one base away. No conserved phenylalanine or tryptophan ends this CDR3, so it is likely a read error. The chain uses TRBV28 and TRBJ1-2, with D maybe TRBD1 (5 bases). The germline V and J ends were trimmed by 4 bases and 8 bases, with 20 bases remaining between them. This CDR3 region has 15 residues. Germline CDR1 is MDHEN and CDR2 is SYDVKM. DNA of the CDR3: TGTGCCAGCAGTTCCCACCTTACAGGTTCAGGGGGCTACACCCTC. It translates to CASSSHLTGSGGYTL.

In its sample, this clonotype was seen a few times. This chain connects TRBV30 to TRBJ1-2; D may be TRBD1 (5 bases). The length of the CDR3 is 11 residues. The V gene's germline CDR1 is GTSNPN and CDR2 SVGIG (reference sequence). Between the trimmed V and J ends, which lost 8 bases and 8 bases, there was a span of 15 bases. The chain's CDR3 is CARGRSRGYTF. The CDR3, as DNA: TGTGCCCGGGGGAGGAGTCGGGGCTACACCTTC.

The chain couples TRBV5-4 to TRBJ2-1; TRBD2 agrees at 11 bases. The germline V gene encodes CDR1 SGHNT and CDR2 YYREEE (reference sequence). The CDR3 spans 17 residues. Unmatched junction bases numbered 8, after V lost 1 base and J lost 5 bases. This chain's CDR3 is CASSLPSGRIGNNEQFF. The CDR3 DNA is TGTGCCAGCAGCTTGCCTAGCGGGAGGATAGGAAACAATGAGCAGTTCTTC.

There are many counts of this clonotype. J is TRBJ2-1 and V is TRBV6-1; D gene uncertain. The germline gives CDR1 MNHNS, CDR2 SASEGT. The length of the CDR3 is 14 residues. V was cut by 10 bases and J by 0 bases, with 13 bases left in between. CDR3 amino acids: CATGPPSSYNEQFF. The CDR3 bases are TGTGCCACAGGACCGCCGAGCTCCTACAATGAGCAGTTCTTC.

The chain combines TRBV6-2 or TRBV6-3 with TRBJ2-1, with TRBD2 identical over 14 bases. With 7 bases clipped from V and 2 bases from J, the junction kept 7 bases outside the gene matches. CDR3 size: 17 residues. Germline V gives CDR1 MNHEY, CDR2 SVGEGT. The CDR3 nucleotides are TGTGCCAGCACGACTAGCGGGAGGGGGGGTCCCTACAATGAGCAGTTCTTC. Translated: CASTTSGRGGPYNEQFF.

This clonotype has ten or more counts. The chain employs TRBV28 and TRBJ1-1; no firm D call. The CDR3 is made up of 12 amino acids. Germline V gives CDR1 MDHEN, CDR2 SYDVKM. The V gene lost 4 bases and the J gene lost 1 base, with 4 bases spanning the gap. The CDR3 region is CASSSQNTEAFF. DNA for the CDR3: TGTGCCAGCAGTTCACAGAACACTGAAGCTTTCTTT.

The chain recombines TRBV20-1 with TRBJ2-5, with D uncertain. The CDR3 runs 11 residues. Germline values: CDR1 DFQATT, CDR2 SNEGSKA (reference sequence). Trimming removed 0 bases at V and 5 bases at J, with 4 bases between. CDR3 sequence: CSAREGETQYF. The CDR3 coding sequence is TGCAGTGCTAGAGAGGGTGAGACCCAGTACTTC.

There are many counts of this clonotype. The J gene is TRBJ2-7, the V gene TRBV27, with 7 bases that match TRBD2. Trimming cost V 6 bases and J 1 base; bases outside gene matches: 9. The length of the CDR3 is 15 residues. Per the germline V gene, CDR1 is MNHEY and CDR2 is SMNVEV (reference sequence). DNA of the CDR3: TGTGCCAGCAGGGGGGGGACCCTGGGATCCTACGAGCAGTACTTC. The encoded protein is CASRGGTLGSYEQYF.